The T cell receptor beta chain described here comes from a study of control samples from healthy donors and cancer patients. Libraries were prepared by immunoSEQ multiplex PCR; TCRdb keeps only in-frame clonotypes and omits some of them. The sample holds 150,000 to 200,000 clones, 93% seen once. CDR3 size: 11 residues. The V end was cut by 7 bases, the J end by 4 bases, with 5 bases between. Germline CDR1 reads ENHRY; CDR2 reads SYGVKD. The specimen sequenced was blood. This receptor was obtained from a woman between 55 and 75 years old in good health. The chain employs TRBV10-3 and TRBJ1-3; no definite D call. This chain's CDR3 is CAITEGNTIYF. The CDR3 bases are TGTGCCATCACGGAGGGAAACACCATATATTTT.